This T cell receptor (beta chain) comes out of a study of response to subunit inactivated influenza vaccine. General study results and limits: Few additional T cells are recruited per seasonal influenza vaccination, authors suggested.

This clonotype has a handful of counts. The antigen remains unidentified. TCRdb recomputed calls from the RT-PCR reads with MiXCR, one row per CDR3 protein. The sample consists of hundreds of thousands of distinct CDR3 sequences, about 20% of them appearing once. The CDR3 runs to 15 residues. Per the germline V gene, CDR1 is DFQATT and CDR2 is SNEGSKA (reference sequence). Trimming stripped 3 bases from V and 4 bases from J, with 13 bases between. The chain combines TRBV20-1 with TRBJ1-6; D may be TRBD1 (5 bases). The specimen was PBMCs from blood, collected less than 22 months after vaccination. The receptor was derived from a man aged 50-75 years who received an inactivated influenza vaccine. The chain's CDR3 is CSASAPGRYNSPLHF. CDR3 bases: TGCAGTGCTAGCGCTCCGGGACGGTATAATTCACCCCTCCACTTT.